This entry lists 27 T cell receptor beta chains sequenced from one sample in a study of shared clonotypes between healthy human individuals (dated by TCRdb to about 2020). Receptor libraries were prepared by the immunoSEQ multiplex PCR assay. What TCRdb holds here is the immuneACCESS table cut down to in-frame rearrangements. Part of the clones is not present; checked against another copy, under half of the missing clones reflect an unresolved V gene, and the others are unexplained. For this sample there are millions of clones; roughly nine tenths appear just once. The ten largest clones capture 0.13% to 0.15% of the sample. Sequenced material: naive CD4+ T cells sorted from blood. The cell subset or site label corresponds to: CD45RA+ positively selected. These receptor sequences come from a man aged 18 to 30 in good health.

This chain joins TRBV30 and TRBJ1-6; D is possibly TRBD1 (5 bases). Germline CDR1 and CDR2: GTSNPN and SVGIG (reference sequence). V lost 6 bases and J 5 bases, leaving 14 bases between the germline ends. This CDR3 comprises 14 residues. CDR3 region: CACQGRINNSPLHF. The CDR3 DNA reads as TGTGCCTGCCAGGGACGGATTAATAATTCACCCCTCCACTTT. The full variable domain, with the rest looked up from reference TRBV30 and TRBJ1-6, is SQTIHQWPATLVQPVGSPLSLECTVEGTSNPNLYWYRQAAGRGLQLLFYSVGIGQISSEVPQNLSASRPQDRQFILSSKKLLLSDSGFYLCACQGRINNSPLHFGNGTRLTVT.

This chain joins TRBV5-1 and TRBJ1-2; 8 nucleotides line up with TRBD1. Germline loops: CDR1 SGHRS, CDR2 YFSETQ. The CDR3 length is 14 residues. With 2 bases clipped from V and 6 bases from J, the junction kept 6 bases outside the gene matches. The CDR3 protein is CASSFVTGGNGYTF. The CDR3 DNA follows: TGCGCCAGCAGCTTCGTTACAGGGGGTAATGGCTACACCTTC.

This chain joins TRBV7-9 and TRBJ2-1; 9 bases line up with TRBD1. The CDR3 is 15 amino acids. V shed 3 bases and J 8 bases; nucleotides not matched to a gene: 8. Germline loops: CDR1 SEHNR, CDR2 FQNEAQ (reference sequence). The CDR3 here is CASSLVRDRVDEQFF. Here the CDR3 DNA reads TGTGCCAGCAGCTTGGTGAGGGACAGGGTGGATGAGCAGTTCTTC. The whole variable domain, filled in from reference TRBV7-9 and TRBJ2-1, reads DTGVSQNPRHKITKRGQNVTFRCDPISEHNRLYWYRQTLGQGPEFLTYFQNEAQLEKSRLLSDRFSAERPKGSFSTLEIQRTEQGDSAMYLCASSLVRDRVDEQFFGPGTRLTVL.

The chain has TRBV2 and TRBJ2-7; 9 bases match TRBD1. V trimming: 4 bases; J trimming: 6 bases; junction bases outside the gene matches: 10. Germline assignment: CDR1 SNHLY and CDR2 FYNNEI. There are 15 residues in the CDR3. The CDR3: CASSGSPGQGFEQYF. The DNA of the CDR3 is TGTGCCAGCAGTGGTTCTCCGGGACAGGGCTTCGAGCAGTACTTC. Full variable domain (missing parts from reference TRBV2 and TRBJ2-7): EPEVTQTPSHQVTQMGQEVILRCVPISNHLYFYWYRQILGQKVEFLVSFYNNEISEKSEIFDDQFSVERPDGSNFTLKIRSTKLEDSAMYFCASSGSPGQGFEQYFGPGTRLTVT.

As concerns this clone: The junction does not match germline at one end; this may be a read error. This chain connects TRBV18 to TRBJ2-7; possible D gene TRBD2, 6 bases. This CDR3 has 14 residues. CDR1 and CDR2 from the germline V gene are KGHSH and LQKENI. This CDR3 is CASAPGRSFYEQYF. The CDR3 DNA reads TGTGCCAGCGCACCCGGGAGATCCTTCTACGAGCAGTACTTC.

The V call is TRBV9, the J call TRBJ1-2, with D unresolved. The V end was cut by 3 bases, the J end by 1 base, with 7 bases between. The CDR3 length is 13 residues. CDR1 SGDLS and CDR2 YYNGEE come from the germline V gene. The CDR3 reads CASSDLNNYGYTF. The DNA for the CDR3 is TGTGCCAGCAGCGACCTGAATAACTATGGCTACACCTTC.

Notes on this clone: Additional DNA sequences in this sample encode the identical CDR3. This rearrangement joins TRBV6-1 to TRBJ2-2; the match to TRBD2 covers 11 bases. The CDR3 has 15 residues. Germline assignment: CDR1 MNHNS and CDR2 SASEGT. Trimming removed 3 bases from V and 5 bases from J; junction bases left unmatched: 2. The CDR3, as DNA: TGTGCCAGCAGTGATCTAGCGGGAGGAACCGGGGAGCTGTTTTTT. It specifies CASSDLAGGTGELFF.

The chain employs TRBV5-1 and TRBJ1-1; possibly TRBD1 for D (6 bases). Germline V gene lookup returns CDR1 SGHRS and CDR2 YFSETQ. Deletions cut 1 base from V and 3 bases from J, with 13 bases between. The CDR3 extends over 15 amino acids. Here the CDR3 DNA reads TGCGCCAGCAGCTTGACCCAGGGGTCCTACACTGAAGCTTTCTTT. Amino acid sequence: CASSLTQGSYTEAFF.

The V and J genes are TRBV7-2 and TRBJ1-2; the match to TRBD1 covers 7 bases. Trimming took 5 bases from V and 2 from J; bases not matched to a gene: 5. The CDR3 length is 14 residues. Looked up from germline, CDR1 is SGHTA and CDR2 is FQGNSA. CDR3 sequence: CASSNQTGNYGYTF. The CDR3 region has the DNA TGTGCCAGCAGCAACCAGACAGGGAACTATGGCTACACCTTC.

Only a few counts were recorded for this clone. Distinct nucleotide sequences in the sample also encode this CDR3. The chain employs TRBV7-9 and TRBJ1-1; D ambiguous. The CDR3 has 14 residues. Germline V gene lookup returns CDR1 SEHNR and CDR2 FQNEAQ (reference sequence). Trimming took 2 bases from V and 1 from J, leaving 8 bases between them. Here the CDR3 DNA reads TGTGCCAGCAGCTTATATCCGGGGAACACTGAAGCTTTCTTT. It specifies CASSLYPGNTEAFF.

To note about this clone: The identical CDR3 is also encoded by other nucleotide sequences in the sample. The chain recombines TRBV4-3 with TRBJ1-2, with D possibly being TRBD1 (5 bases). Trimming removed 0 bases at V and 5 bases at J, with 7 bases between. The CDR3 has 13 residues. Per the germline V gene, CDR1 is LGHNA and CDR2 is YSLEER. CDR3 nucleotide sequence: TGCGCCAGCAGCCAAGAGGGGGGATATGGCTACACCTTC. It codes for CASSQEGGYGYTF.

The V gene is TRBV18, the J gene TRBJ2-4; D is possibly TRBD1 (6 bases). The V gene lost 2 bases and the J gene lost 5 bases, with 16 bases spanning the gap. The CDR3 contains 16 residues. Per the germline V gene, CDR1 is KGHSH and CDR2 is LQKENI. The CDR3, as DNA: TGTGCCAGCTCACCAAATGGGGGCGGAGCTCAAAACATTCAGTACTTC. Its protein product is CASSPNGGGAQNIQYF.

Written as DNA, the CDR3 is TGTGCCAGCAGTTACGAGGGGAAGGATGGCTACACCTTC. Translation gives CASSYEGKDGYTF. The chain recombines TRBV6-5 with TRBJ1-2; tentatively, D is TRBD1 (5 bases). This CDR3 has 13 amino acids. Germline V CDR1 and CDR2: MNHEY, SVGAGI. V was shortened by 2 bases and J by 6 bases, with 10 bases between the two germline ends.

CDR3 coding DNA: TGTGCCAGTCGTATAGCGGGGGGACAGAAAGAGACCCAGTACTTC. As protein: CASRIAGGQKETQYF. The chain joins TRBV2 to TRBJ2-5, with 10 bases that match TRBD2. In germline, CDR1 is SNHLY, CDR2 FYNNEI. CDR3 length: 15 residues. J lost 3 bases, V lost 9 bases, and 10 bases had no gene match.

The chain employs TRBV2 and TRBJ2-2; TRBD1 aligns across 8 bases. The J segment lost 6 bases and the V segment lost 5 bases, leaving 5 bases of the junction unmatched. Germline V gene lookup returns CDR1 SNHLY and CDR2 FYNNEI. There are 14 residues in the CDR3. Written as DNA, the CDR3 is TGTGCCAGCAGTCACCAGGGGGCTCCCGGGGAGCTGTTTTTT. It yields the protein CASSHQGAPGELFF. Supplemented by reference TRBV2 and TRBJ2-2, the full variable domain reads EPEVTQTPSHQVTQMGQEVILRCVPISNHLYFYWYRQILGQKVEFLVSFYNNEISEKSEIFDDQFSVERPDGSNFTLKIRSTKLEDSAMYFCASSHQGAPGELFFGEGSRLTVL.

A single count supports this clone. This sample also contains other DNA sequences that code for the same CDR3. V gene TRBV19 combines with J gene TRBJ1-2, with unresolved D. Trimming shortened V by 5 bases and J by 2 bases, and 9 bases separated the two germline ends. The germline gives CDR1 LNHDA, CDR2 SQIVND (reference sequence). The CDR3 has 13 residues. The chain's CDR3 is CASSLDGNYGYTF. For the CDR3, the DNA is TGTGCCAGTAGTTTGGACGGGAACTATGGCTACACCTTC.

The chain is built from TRBV6-5 and TRBJ2-7; possible D gene TRBD1, 5 bases. Deletions cut 0 bases from V and 6 bases from J, with 15 bases between. The CDR3 length is 15 residues. Germline CDR1 is MNHEY and CDR2 is SVGAGI. Written as DNA, the CDR3 is TGTGCCAGCAGTTACTCCGGCAGGGCCTCCGTCGAGCAGTACTTC. Protein sequence: CASSYSGRASVEQYF.

The rearrangement uses TRBV2 and TRBJ2-1; TRBD1 is a possible D gene (7 bases). V was pared by 6 bases and J by 6 bases, with 12 bases between. Germline assignment: CDR1 SNHLY and CDR2 FYNNEI. This CDR3 has 13 amino acids. The CDR3 nucleotides read TGTGCCAGCAGCGCGGGACAGATCAATGAGCAGTTCTTC. Amino acids: CASSAGQINEQFF.

The V call is TRBV6-4, the J call TRBJ2-1; 10 positions agree with TRBD1. Germline CDR1 reads MRHNA; CDR2 reads SNTAGT. The CDR3 sequence is 17 residues long. Germline trimming cut 8 bases from V and 0 bases from J; bases unmatched to any gene: 10. The CDR3 region has the DNA TGTGCCAGCTGTGGACAGGGGGACGAAAACTCCTACAATGAGCAGTTCTTC. Amino acid sequence: CASCGQGDENSYNEQFF.

This clone was picked up one time. The chain has TRBV5-1 and TRBJ2-3, with TRBD2 identical over 12 bases. The CDR3 totals 20 residues. The V segment lost 0 bases and the J segment 0 bases; nucleotides outside the gene matches: 11. The germline CDR1 and CDR2 sequences are SGHRS and YFSETQ. The CDR3 loop reads CASSLAPTSGGITSTDTQYF. Written as DNA, the CDR3 is TGCGCCAGCAGCTTGGCCCCCACTAGCGGGGGGATTACTAGCACAGATACGCAGTATTTT. Full variable domain (rest looked up from reference TRBV5-1 and TRBJ2-3): KAGVTQTPRYLIKTRGQQVTLSCSPISGHRSVSWYQQTPGQGLQFLFEYFSETQRNKGNFPGRFSGRQFSNSRSEMNVSTLELGDSALYLCASSLAPTSGGITSTDTQYFGPGTRLTVL.

This sequence joins TRBV5-1 and TRBJ1-1; D is perhaps TRBD1 (6 bases). Between the trimmed V and J ends, which lost 5 bases and 0 bases, there was a span of 11 bases. CDR1 SGHRS and CDR2 YFSETQ come from the germline V gene. CDR3 length equals 14 residues. The DNA for the CDR3 is TGCGCCAGCAGTTGGGACATAATGAACACTGAAGCTTTCTTT. Translated, it gives CASSWDIMNTEAFF.

This chain joins TRBV7-9 and TRBJ1-2; TRBD1 is a possible D gene (5 bases). The CDR3 spans 15 residues. The germline CDR1 and CDR2 sequences are SEHNR and FQNEAQ (reference sequence). V was cut by 2 bases and J by 5 bases, with 15 bases left in between. CDR3 protein: CASSLRQGRDYGYTF. In DNA form, the CDR3 reads TGTGCCAGCAGCTTACGGCAGGGTCGAGATTATGGCTACACCTTC.

The J gene is TRBJ1-5, the V gene TRBV5-1; D possibly corresponds to TRBD1 (5 bases). V was cut by 2 bases and J by 6 bases, with 15 bases left in between. The CDR3 covers 15 residues. The germline V gene encodes CDR1 SGHRS and CDR2 YFSETQ. The CDR3 reads CASSLAPGVSQPQHF. CDR3 bases: TGCGCCAGCAGCTTAGCTCCGGGGGTTAGTCAGCCCCAGCATTTT. The full variable domain, in which reference TRBV5-1 and TRBJ1-5 provide the parts outside the CDR3, is KAGVTQTPRYLIKTRGQQVTLSCSPISGHRSVSWYQQTPGQGLQFLFEYFSETQRNKGNFPGRFSGRQFSNSRSEMNVSTLELGDSALYLCASSLAPGVSQPQHFGDGTRLSIL.

CDR3 amino acids: CASSYISNSPHEQYF. The CDR3 DNA reads TGTGCCAGCAGTTACATATCTAACAGTCCGCACGAGCAGTACTTC. The V and J genes are TRBV6-5 and TRBJ2-7; D is uncertain. The CDR3 extends over 15 amino acids. Germline V gene sequence: CDR1 MNHEY, CDR2 SVGAGI. V gave up 2 bases and J gave up 5 bases, with 16 bases separating them.

Only one count was recorded for this clone. The rearrangement links TRBV9 to TRBJ2-2; 10 bases agree with TRBD2. The V gene end was trimmed by 0 bases and the J gene end by 7 bases; junction bases not matched to a gene: 6. The germline gives CDR1 SGDLS, CDR2 YYNGEE. The CDR3 consists of 16 residues. CDR3 DNA: TGTGCCAGCAGCGTAGTGGGGACTAGCGTGATCGGGGAGCTGTTTTTT. Protein: CASSVVGTSVIGELFF.

This clone was observed a handful of times. In DNA, the CDR3 is TGCGCCAGCAGCTTTAGCGCGCCAACCGGGGAGCTGTTTTTT. The encoded protein is CASSFSAPTGELFF. The genes are TRBV5-1 and TRBJ2-2; D might be TRBD2 (5 bases). The CDR3 loop spans 14 amino acids. CDR1 and CDR2 (germline): SGHRS, YFSETQ. V gave up 2 bases and J gave up 5 bases, with 10 bases separating them.

The CDR3 sequence is CASSLLAFSTDTQYF. The CDR3 nucleotides read TGTGCCAGCAGCCTACTAGCGTTTAGCACAGATACGCAGTATTTT. This chain uses TRBV28 with TRBJ2-3; 7 bases agree with TRBD2. The V gene's germline CDR1 is MDHEN and CDR2 SYDVKM. Unmatched junction bases numbered 6, after V lost 6 bases and J lost 0 bases. The CDR3 loop spans 15 amino acids.